This is a list of T cell receptor beta chains from one sample in a study of OX40 agonist ivuxolimab in advanced cancers. Here immunoSEQ multiplex PCR was the method, and the copy in TCRdb shows in-frame clones only, minus some. The sample records roughly 95,000 clones, 70% to 90% being singletons. The input for sequencing was CD4+ or CD8+ T cells sorted from blood, taken in a trial of the OX40 agonist ivuxolimab. The receptors shown here come from an adult with an advanced solid tumor such as melanoma, head and neck, liver or kidney cancer. Both conserved end residues are part of each CDR3. D genes are given only for firm matches.

TRBJ2-1 | TRBV6-5 | TRBD2 | CASSNGLAGANEQFF
TRBJ2-2 | TRBV7-7 | NA | CASSLAGVPNTGELFF
TRBJ1-1 | TRBV30 | TRBD1 | CAWSAGTEFEAFF
TRBJ2-7 | TRBV11-2 | TRBD2 | CASSLDEASGTKLTQYF
TRBJ2-1 | TRBV29-1 | TRBD1 | CSVDLRGQGSYNEQFF
TRBJ2-6 | TRBV4-1 | NA | CASSQSLGPGANVLTF
TRBJ1-5 | TRBV7-2 | NA | CASSLAGGGQPQHF
TRBJ2-2 | TRBV11-1 | NA | CASSSKTDTGELFF
TRBJ1-2 | TRBV19 | TRBD1 | CASSTQRTGNYGYTF
TRBJ2-7 | TRBV5-1 | NA | CASSQDFRYEQYF
TRBJ2-7 | TRBV6-1 | NA | CASSDTGRGPYEQYF
TRBJ2-3 | TRBV29-1 | NA | CSVEARGTDTQYF
TRBJ2-7 | TRBV5-1 | NA | CASSLSAYEQYF
TRBJ1-2 | TRBV18 | TRBD1 | CASSGGTDYGYTF
TRBJ2-7 | TRBV11-2 | NA | CASSLDLTETYEQYF
TRBJ2-3 | TRBV5-8 | NA | CASSLSSTDTQYF
TRBJ2-7 | TRBV6-1 | NA | CASTGAGKGEQYF
TRBJ2-1 | TRBV11-2 | NA | CASSLTGDSGRNEQFF
TRBJ2-7 | TRBV5-1 | TRBD2 | CASSLGGRAYEQYF
TRBJ2-1 | TRBV29-1 | TRBD1 | CSVEKPGQHYNEQFF
TRBJ1-1 | TRBV5-1 | NA | CASSLDRANTEAFF
TRBJ2-2 | TRBV27 | NA | CASTPREDTGELFF
TRBJ1-3 | TRBV2 | TRBD1 | CASSGPGTGIGGNTIYF
TRBJ2-2 | TRBV11-2 | TRBD2 | CASSFGLANTGELFF
TRBJ2-1 | TRBV28 | TRBD2 | CASGPGGPHNEQFF
TRBJ2-5 | TRBV10-2 | NA | CASSRDRVTQYF
TRBJ2-1 | TRBV19 | TRBD2 | CASSKLAGGFAREQFF
TRBJ2-3 | TRBV27 | TRBD2 | CASSSVLAGHLAVTDTQYF
TRBJ2-5 | TRBV5-8 | NA | CASSRERRETQYF
TRBJ2-1 | TRBV7-2 | NA | CASSLALIRGNYNEQFF
TRBJ2-2 | TRBV19 | TRBD1 | CATAGTGKTGELFF
TRBJ2-3 | TRBV5-6 | NA | CASRQSGGHTDTQYF
TRBJ1-1 | TRBV7-2 | TRBD1 | CASSPSTGRNTEAFF
TRBJ1-2 | TRBV4-1 | TRBD1 | CASSPVRQGAKGYTF
TRBJ2-5 | TRBV5-6 | TRBD2 | CASSSPGTSGQETQYF
TRBJ2-5 | TRBV27 | TRBD2 | CASRREGGVQETQYF
TRBJ1-1 | TRBV19 | NA | CASSIGSKGAEAFF